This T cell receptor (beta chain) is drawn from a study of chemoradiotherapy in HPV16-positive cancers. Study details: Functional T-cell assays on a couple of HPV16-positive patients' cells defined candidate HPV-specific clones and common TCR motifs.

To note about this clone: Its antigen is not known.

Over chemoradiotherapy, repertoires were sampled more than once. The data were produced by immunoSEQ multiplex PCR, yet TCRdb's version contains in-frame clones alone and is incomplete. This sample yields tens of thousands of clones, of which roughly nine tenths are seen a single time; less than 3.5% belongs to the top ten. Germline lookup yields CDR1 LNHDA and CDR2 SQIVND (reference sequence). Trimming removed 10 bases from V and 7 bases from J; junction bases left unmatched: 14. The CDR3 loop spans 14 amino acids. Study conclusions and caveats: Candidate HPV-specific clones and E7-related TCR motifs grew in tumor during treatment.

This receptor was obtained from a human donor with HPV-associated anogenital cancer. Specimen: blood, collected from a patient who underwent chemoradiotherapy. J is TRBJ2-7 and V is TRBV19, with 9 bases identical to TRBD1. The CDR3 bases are TGTGCCACCAACCCGGGACAGGGCAGAGGAGAGCAGTACTTC. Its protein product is CATNPGQGRGEQYF.